The present entry profiles one TCR beta chain with its context. The entry originates in a study of blood T cell repertoires in COVID-19. Study at large: PBMCs, B-cell-depleted T cells, or T cells provided the cDNA or gDNA that made up the material.

The V gene's germline CDR1 is SGHRS and CDR2 YFSETQ. V dropped 1 base and J dropped 5 bases, with 7 bases sitting between them. This CDR3 has 13 residues. Sequencing was performed with immunoSEQ multiplex PCR; in TCRdb, only in-frame clones are kept and a portion is missing. The table shows 99,000 or so clones, with around 84% occurring only once. V usage is TRBV5-1 and J usage is TRBJ1-5; D is uncertain. Sequencing was carried out using peripheral blood. This sequence was found in a woman older than 75 with acute or convalescent COVID-19. As DNA, the CDR3 is TGCGCCAGCAGCTTGAATGAGTATCAGCCCCAGCATTTT. As protein: CASSLNEYQPQHF.